The 10 T cell receptor beta chains given below trace back to one sample, sequenced in a study of radiation and T cells in renal cell carcinoma. Time point: blood 2 weeks post-SBRT. As for treatment: 15 Gy SBRT to primary tumor, nephrectomy 4 weeks later. The repertoire was sequenced with immunoSEQ multiplex PCR; TCRdb's copy has only in-frame clones and lacks some. The sample gives about 130,000 clones, around 80% of which show up once; 5.8% is in the top ten. The specimen was blood, collected from a patient whose treatment included radiotherapy and nephrectomy. Receptors were obtained from a man aged 45-65 years with renal cell carcinoma.

V is TRBV28 and J is TRBJ1-2, with D hard to call. Germline V gene data show CDR1 as MDHEN and CDR2 as SYDVKM. V lost 5 bases and J 6 bases, leaving 7 bases between the germline ends. The CDR3 length is 11 residues. The CDR3 DNA reads as TGTGCCAGCAGTCGGACGGATGGCTACACCTTC. It specifies CASSRTDGYTF.

This clone was found a few times. One end of the junction is discordant with germline, which a read error may explain. This chain connects TRBV13 to TRBJ1-1, with D uncertain. CDR1 is PRHDT, CDR2 FYEKMQ, per germline (reference sequence). The CDR3 runs to 10 residues. CDR3 sequence reads: CASSLGEAFF. Here the CDR3 DNA reads TGTGCCAGCAGTTTAGGTGAAGCTTTCTTT.

The V and J genes are TRBV6-6 and TRBJ2-7; 13 bases are shared with TRBD2. Trimming cost V 6 bases and J 4 bases; bases outside gene matches: 6. Germline assignment: CDR1 MNHNY and CDR2 SVGAGI (reference sequence). CDR3 length equals 15 residues. This chain's CDR3 is CASRLGLAGVYEQYF. CDR3 coding DNA: TGTGCCAGCAGACTTGGACTAGCGGGGGTATACGAGCAGTACTTC.

The chain is built from TRBV6-1 and TRBJ1-1; tentatively, D is TRBD1 (5 bases). The CDR3 consists of 12 residues. Germline loops: CDR1 MNHNS, CDR2 SASEGT. Trimming removed 1 base at V and 10 bases at J, with 10 bases between. The chain's CDR3 is CASSEGGRGAFF. In DNA, the CDR3 is TGTGCCAGCAGTGAAGGGGGGAGAGGAGCTTTCTTT.

In this sample, this clone turned up once. The chain uses TRBV5-4 and TRBJ2-2; D is undetermined. This CDR3 is 14 amino acids long. Germline-derived CDR1 and CDR2 are SGHNT and YYREEE (reference sequence). The V end was cut by 10 bases, the J end by 4 bases, with 17 bases between. CDR3 residues: CAFLAQVGTGELFF. The DNA of the CDR3 is TGTGCCTTTTTGGCGCAGGTTGGCACCGGGGAGCTGTTTTTT.

The chain carries TRBV6-4 and TRBJ1-3, with no clear D. V was trimmed by 11 bases and J by 1 base, leaving 21 bases between them. Germline CDR1 reads MRHNA; CDR2 reads SNTAGT. This CDR3 spans 16 amino acids. CDR3 nucleotide sequence: TGTGCCCCCCGCCCGGGCAAGCATGCTTCTGGAAACACCATATATTTT. This translates into CAPRPGKHASGNTIYF.

This rearrangement joins TRBV5-1 to TRBJ2-5; D is uncertain. CDR1 is SGHRS, CDR2 YFSETQ, per germline. The CDR3 has 11 amino acids. The ends were cut back, 2 bases at V and 4 bases at J, with 3 bases in the middle. Here the CDR3 DNA reads TGCGCCAGCAGCTTCCTAGAGACCCAGTACTTC. It yields the protein CASSFLETQYF.

This clone was seen just once. V is TRBV14 and J is TRBJ2-3; 9 bases align to TRBD2. Germline CDR1 SGHDN, CDR2 FVKESK. The CDR3 totals 17 residues. Trimming took 1 base from V and 1 from J; bases not matched to a gene: 6. This CDR3 is CASSQVRRTSGTDTQYF. CDR3 DNA: TGTGCCAGCAGCCAAGTGCGACGGACTAGCGGCACAGATACGCAGTATTTT.

The chain links TRBV27 to TRBJ2-7; the match to TRBD2 covers 13 bases. V dropped 6 bases and J dropped 2; count of bases not matched to a gene: 10. This CDR3 is built from 17 residues. The germline CDR1 and CDR2 sequences are MNHEY and SMNVEV (reference sequence). The CDR3 region has the DNA TGTGCCAGCAGACCACCTTTGGGACTAGCGGGGCCCTACGAGCAGTACTTC. Translated: CASRPPLGLAGPYEQYF.

V gene TRBV11-2 combines with J gene TRBJ2-7; TRBD1 aligns across 7 bases. CDR1 and CDR2 from the germline V gene are SGHAT and FQNNGV. With V trimmed by 5 bases and J by 3 bases, 10 bases remained unmatched. The CDR3 totals 15 residues. The DNA for the CDR3 is TGTGCCAGCAGCCCTCTAACCGGGACAGACTACGAGCAGTACTTC. Translated: CASSPLTGTDYEQYF.